The rows below give T cell receptor beta chains drawn from one sample of a study of CD8 T cells in ankylosing spondylitis. From the 5' RACE reads, TCRdb called clonotypes with MiXCR, one entry per CDR3 protein. Here the sample spans some 100,000 distinct CDR3 sequences, roughly 8.3% being singletons. The source material was blood, either unsorted or a sorted T cell fraction (not recorded which). These receptors were obtained from a male donor with ankylosing spondylitis or in good health (not recorded which). The CDR3 runs from the conserved cysteine through the conserved F or W. The D gene is left open where the match is weak. Sizes are listed as once, few, many, or a class for an expanded clone.

d_call: .; j_call: TRBJ1-1; clone_size: many; v_call: TRBV20-1; cdr3_aa: CSANTVNTEAFF; cdr3_nt: TGCAGTGCTAATACAGTTAACACTGAAGCTTTCTTT
d_call: TRBD2; j_call: TRBJ2-3; clone_size: many; v_call: TRBV7-8; cdr3_aa: CASSLVQGGLAGRQYF; cdr3_nt: TGTGCCAGCAGCTTAGTCCAGGGGGGACTAGCGGGGAGGCAGTATTTT
d_call: .; j_call: TRBJ1-1; clone_size: many; v_call: TRBV20-1; cdr3_aa: CSARDLRDWRQAFF; cdr3_nt: TGCAGTGCTAGGGACCTCCGGGACTGGAGACAAGCTTTCTTT
d_call: .; j_call: TRBJ1-1; clone_size: many; v_call: TRBV6-2/TRBV6-3; cdr3_aa: CASGRGNPEAFF; cdr3_nt: TGTGCCAGCGGACGGGGTAACCCTGAAGCTTTCTTT
d_call: .; j_call: TRBJ2-3; clone_size: many; v_call: TRBV12-3/TRBV12-4; cdr3_aa: CASTRPGSENTDTQYF; cdr3_nt: TGTGCCAGCACCCGCCCCGGGTCCGAGAACACAGATACGCAGTATTTT
d_call: .; j_call: TRBJ2-7; clone_size: many; v_call: TRBV12-3/TRBV12-4; cdr3_aa: CASSLAKYEQYF; cdr3_nt: TGTGCCAGCAGTTTAGCGAAATACGAGCAGTACTTC
d_call: .; j_call: TRBJ2-3; clone_size: many; v_call: TRBV6-2/TRBV6-3; cdr3_aa: CASRESTDTQYF; cdr3_nt: TGTGCCAGTCGGGAATCCACAGATACGCAGTATTTT
d_call: .; j_call: TRBJ2-7; clone_size: many; v_call: TRBV4-1; cdr3_aa: CASSQRDPSYEQYF; cdr3_nt: TGCGCCAGCAGCCAGCGGGACCCCTCCTACGAGCAGTACTTC
d_call: .; j_call: TRBJ2-1; clone_size: many; v_call: TRBV25-1; cdr3_aa: CASSEYAGGNEQFF; cdr3_nt: TGTGCCAGCAGTGAATATGCCGGGGGAAATGAGCAGTTCTTC
d_call: .; j_call: TRBJ2-7; clone_size: many; v_call: TRBV10-3; cdr3_aa: CAISPEIHYEQYF; cdr3_nt: TGTGCCATCAGCCCTGAGATCCACTACGAGCAGTACTTC
d_call: .; j_call: TRBJ2-3; clone_size: many; v_call: TRBV20-1; cdr3_aa: CSAVGEGTDTQYF; cdr3_nt: TGCAGTGCAGTCGGGGAAGGAACAGATACGCAGTATTTT
d_call: TRBD2; j_call: TRBJ2-1; clone_size: many; v_call: TRBV4-2; cdr3_aa: CASTRSSGSLGSYNEQFF; cdr3_nt: TGTGCCAGCACCCGAAGTAGCGGGAGTCTTGGGTCCTACAATGAGCAGTTCTTC